The present TCR beta chain was sequenced within a study of PD-1 blockade in classical Hodgkin lymphoma. Here immunoSEQ multiplex PCR was the method, and the copy in TCRdb shows in-frame clones only, minus some. This sample yields 30,000 to 35,000 clones, of which about nine tenths are seen a single time; less than 0.3% belongs to the top ten. On this clone: The antigen is undetermined.

Overall study findings and caveats: CD4+ TCR diversity climbed significantly by C4D1, unlike CD8+ TCR diversity. Relapsed/refractory patients reportedly had the lowest baseline TCR diversity, below newly diagnosed patients, who were below healthy donors. Patients were excluded if nivolumab began under 1 year after ASCT (the autologous transplant). Before treatment, complete responders showed about the same diversity as newly diagnosed patients.

No patient escaped relapse after autologous stem cell transplantation, and brentuximab vedotin exposure varied. Researchers used magnetic negative selection to pull out pure CD4+ T cells from thawed PBMCs. Trimming left V 6 bases short and J 0 bases short, with 17 bases between. The CDR3 runs 17 residues. Per the germline V gene, CDR1 is KGHSH and CDR2 is LQKENI. V gene TRBV18 combines with J gene TRBJ1-4; the D gene is possibly TRBD1 (5 bases). The sample consisted of CD4+ T cells from blood, taken at baseline. This TCR was recovered from a human donor with classical Hodgkin lymphoma. The CDR3 bases are TGTGCCAGCTCCCAATGGGGCAGACAAGCAACTAATGAAAAACTGTTTTTT. Protein sequence: CASSQWGRQATNEKLFF.